Listed below are T cell receptor beta chains from one sample, sequenced in a study of blood T cell repertoires in COVID-19. TCRdb's copy holds only in-frame clones and misses some; the assay was immunoSEQ multiplex PCR. The sample carries fewer than 35,000 clones, around 87% recorded once. Sequencing was performed on peripheral blood. The receptor set was obtained from a man aged 55 to 70 with active COVID-19. Both conserved end residues are part of each CDR3. Fields, in order: V gene, J gene, D gene, clone size, CDR3 protein, CDR3 DNA. D genes are given only for firm matches. Rows may omit the clone size; those that give it use once, few, many or a size class.

TRBV3-1/TRBV3-2	TRBJ1-6	.	once	CASGDAYNSPLHF	TGTGCCAGTGGAGACGCGTATAATTCACCCCTCCACTTT
TRBV28	TRBJ1-5	.	few	CASSLTGVQPQHF	TGTGCCAGCAGTTTAACCGGGGTTCAGCCCCAGCATTTT
TRBV28	TRBJ1-5	.	.	CASSFGGGSQPQHF	TGTGCCAGCAGTTTCGGGGGGGGGAGTCAGCCCCAGCATTTT
TRBV11-3	TRBJ2-1	TRBD2	.	CASRKGTSGEDEQFF	TGTGCCAGCAGGAAAGGGACTAGCGGGGAGGATGAGCAGTTCTTC
TRBV11-2	TRBJ2-1	.	.	CASSLDRGNEQFF	TGTGCCAGCAGCTTAGATCGAGGGAATGAGCAGTTCTTC
TRBV4-3	TRBJ2-1	TRBD1	.	CASSQGQGRTYEQFF	TGCGCCAGCAGCCAAGGACAGGGAAGAACCTATGAGCAGTTCTTC
TRBV10-3	TRBJ1-1	.	.	CAISRQGTNTEAFF	TGTGCCATCAGCCGGCAGGGCACGAACACTGAAGCTTTCTTT
TRBV7-9	TRBJ1-2	TRBD1	.	CASRDSRDRVPGYTF	TGTGCCAGCAGGGATAGCCGGGACAGGGTGCCTGGCTACACCTTC
TRBV30	TRBJ1-5	.	.	CAWSPRGGQPQHF	TGTGCCTGGAGCCCGCGGGGAGGTCAGCCCCAGCATTTT
TRBV4-1	TRBJ2-2	TRBD1	.	CASSQDRDRVAANTGELFF	TGCGCCAGCAGCCAAGACCGGGACAGGGTAGCCGCGAACACCGGGGAGCTGTTTTTT
TRBV19	TRBJ1-2	.	.	CASSIVQGDYGYTF	TGTGCCAGTAGTATAGTACAGGGAGACTATGGCTACACCTTC
TRBV2	TRBJ1-4	TRBD1	.	CASRTGNEKLFF	TGTGCCAGCAGGACAGGGAATGAAAAACTGTTTTTT
TRBV5-1	TRBJ2-7	TRBD2	.	CASSWGLAGGSYEQYF	TGCGCCAGCAGCTGGGGACTAGCGGGGGGGTCCTACGAGCAGTACTTC
TRBV28	TRBJ1-4	.	.	CASSSGTTNEKLFF	TGTGCCAGCAGTTCGGGGACAACTAATGAAAAACTGTTTTTT
TRBV30	TRBJ1-6	.	.	CAWGRSSYNSPLHF	TGTGCCTGGGGTAGATCCTCCTATAATTCACCCCTCCACTTT
TRBV18	TRBJ1-2	TRBD1	.	CASSLGTDTNYGYTF	TGTGCCAGCTCACTCGGGACAGATACTAACTATGGTTACACCTTC
TRBV29-1	TRBJ1-2	TRBD1	.	CSVPRQGSVNYGYTF	TGCAGCGTGCCAAGACAGGGGTCTGTGAACTATGGCTACACCTTC
TRBV19	TRBJ1-5	TRBD1	once	CASSTPDRGNNQPQHF	TGTGCCAGTAGTACTCCGGACAGGGGTAACAATCAGCCCCAGCATTTT
TRBV5-8	TRBJ1-6	TRBD1	few	CASSPPGTATFSPLHF	TGTGCCAGCAGCCCACCCGGGACAGCGACCTTTTCACCCCTCCACTTT
TRBV6-2/TRBV6-3	TRBJ2-7	TRBD1	.	CASSQGAGEQYF	TGTGCCAGCAGCCAGGGGGCTGGCGAGCAGTACTTC
TRBV7-9	TRBJ2-7	.	few	CASSFTPRYEQYF	TGTGCCAGCAGCTTTACCCCCAGGTACGAGCAGTACTTC
TRBV30	TRBJ1-2	.	.	CAWSVAQHYGYTF	TGTGCCTGGAGTGTGGCTCAACACTATGGCTACACCTTC
TRBV11-2	TRBJ1-2	TRBD1	.	CASSPTGTGERDGYTF	TGTGCCAGCAGCCCCACCGGGACAGGGGAGAGGGATGGCTACACCTTC
TRBV10-3	TRBJ1-2	.	.	CAISESKGGTTNYGYTF	TGTGCCATCAGTGAGTCAAAGGGGGGGACTACTAACTATGGCTACACCTTC
TRBV6-6	TRBJ2-2	TRBD2	.	CASSRPPLGGGDTGELFF	TGTGCCAGCAGCCGACCCCCCCTGGGCGGGGGGGACACCGGGGAGCTGTTTTTT
TRBV7-2	TRBJ1-1	.	.	CASSRQENTEAFF	TGTGCCAGCAGCCGACAGGAGAACACTGAAGCTTTCTTT
TRBV5-6	TRBJ1-4	TRBD1	.	CASSPDRANEKLFF	TGTGCCAGCAGCCCTGACAGGGCTAATGAAAAACTGTTTTTT
TRBV20-1	TRBJ2-3	.	.	CSARAGDTQYF	TGCAGTGCTAGAGCCGGGGATACGCAGTATTTT
TRBV7-9	TRBJ1-6	TRBD1	.	CASSSTGRQAPLHF	TGTGCCAGCAGCTCGACAGGGAGGCAGGCACCCCTCCACTTT
TRBV7-9	TRBJ1-1	.	.	CASRTEGTNTEAFF	TGTGCCAGCAGGACGGAGGGGACGAACACTGAAGCTTTCTTT
TRBV5-1	TRBJ2-7	TRBD1	.	CASSLTGTGSYEQYF	TGCGCCAGCAGCTTGACCGGGACAGGTTCCTACGAGCAGTACTTC
TRBV7-2	TRBJ1-5	TRBD1	.	CASSWGTGRIHQPQHF	TGTGCCAGCAGCTGGGGGACAGGTCGGATTCATCAGCCCCAGCATTTT
TRBV7-9	TRBJ1-5	.	.	CASSFHNQPQHF	TGTGCCAGCAGCTTCCACAATCAGCCCCAGCATTTT
TRBV5-1	TRBJ2-3	TRBD2	.	CASSTRTSGGATDTQYF	TGCGCCAGCAGCACCCGGACTAGCGGGGGGGCCACAGATACGCAGTATTTT
TRBV6-5	TRBJ1-1	.	.	CASRQTMNTEAFF	TGTGCCAGCAGGCAGACTATGAACACTGAAGCTTTCTTT
TRBV1	TRBJ2-1	.	.	CTSSQENTGLDAIEQFF	TGCACCAGCAGCCAAGAAAATACGGGACTAGATGCCATCGAGCAGTTCTTC
TRBV7-9	TRBJ1-2	TRBD1	.	CASSSGQGVHGYTF	TGTGCCAGCAGCTCGGGACAGGGGGTCCATGGCTACACCTTC
TRBV4-2	TRBJ2-4	TRBD2	.	CASSRFTTSGGPRAKNIQYF	TGTGCCAGCAGCCGATTTACGACTAGCGGGGGCCCACGAGCCAAAAACATTCAGTACTTC
TRBV19	TRBJ2-1	TRBD1	.	CASSIEAGQGDNEQFF	TGTGCCAGTAGTATAGAGGCGGGACAGGGGGACAATGAGCAGTTCTTC
TRBV19	TRBJ2-3	.	.	CASSPRRRGSTDTQYF	TGTGCCAGTAGTCCCCGTAGGAGGGGCAGCACAGATACGCAGTATTTT
TRBV7-2	TRBJ2-3	TRBD2	.	CASSLDVLAGGTQYF	TGTGCCAGCAGCTTAGATGTGCTAGCGGGGGGGACGCAGTATTTT
TRBV2	TRBJ1-5	TRBD1	.	CASRNDRGTSNQPQHF	TGTGCCAGCAGAAATGACAGGGGAACTAGCAATCAGCCCCAGCATTTT
TRBV25-1	TRBJ2-1	.	.	CASRKGGYNEQFF	TGTGCCAGCAGAAAGGGGGGGTACAATGAGCAGTTCTTC
TRBV24-1	TRBJ2-7	TRBD1	.	CATSDPGTGASYEQYF	TGTGCCACCAGTGATCCCGGGACAGGGGCTTCCTACGAGCAGTACTTC
TRBV3-1/TRBV3-2	TRBJ2-5	.	.	CASSQTPLSGTQYF	TGTGCCAGCAGCCAAACGCCCCTCAGTGGGACCCAGTACTTC
TRBV4-1	TRBJ1-3	.	.	CASSQAWAGNTIYF	TGCGCCAGCAGCCAAGCGTGGGCGGGAAACACCATATATTTT
TRBV9	TRBJ2-5	TRBD1	.	CASSGQGAGETQYF	TGTGCCAGCAGCGGACAGGGGGCAGGCGAGACCCAGTACTTC
TRBV18	TRBJ2-7	.	.	CASSPPNSRSYEQYF	TGTGCCAGCTCACCACCGAACAGCCGCTCCTACGAGCAGTACTTC
TRBV29-1	TRBJ2-3	.	.	CSVVTATDTQYF	TGCAGCGTTGTGACAGCCACAGATACGCAGTATTTT